This entry is about one TCR beta chain. Its antigen is still unknown. Because it lacks the conserved phenylalanine or tryptophan at the end, this CDR3 is likely a read error. The limits of the CDR3 on the DNA are not certain, so only TCRdb's listed CDR3 is given. The CDR3 contains 12 residues when both ends are counted. In germline, CDR1 is SGHKS, CDR2 YYEKEE (reference sequence). 13 Jbeta primers and 60 Vbeta primers were used for the PCR. The protocol was immunoSEQ multiplex PCR, while the TCRdb copy is restricted to in-frame clones and leaves out a portion. Of about 160,000 clones in the sample, 80% were seen once. This specimen belongs to a study of cytomegalovirus exposure and HLA in healthy donors. Study-level findings and limits: A few CMV-associated chains were confirmed in vitro to be specific for CMV antigens.

The receptor's source is a man aged 25 to 45 in good health and CMV-seronegative. The sample comprised PBMCs. The chain joins TRBV5-5 to TRBJ2-7; the listed D gene, TRBD1, was not tested against the DNA. The CDR3 spells CASSLGKGAYIT.